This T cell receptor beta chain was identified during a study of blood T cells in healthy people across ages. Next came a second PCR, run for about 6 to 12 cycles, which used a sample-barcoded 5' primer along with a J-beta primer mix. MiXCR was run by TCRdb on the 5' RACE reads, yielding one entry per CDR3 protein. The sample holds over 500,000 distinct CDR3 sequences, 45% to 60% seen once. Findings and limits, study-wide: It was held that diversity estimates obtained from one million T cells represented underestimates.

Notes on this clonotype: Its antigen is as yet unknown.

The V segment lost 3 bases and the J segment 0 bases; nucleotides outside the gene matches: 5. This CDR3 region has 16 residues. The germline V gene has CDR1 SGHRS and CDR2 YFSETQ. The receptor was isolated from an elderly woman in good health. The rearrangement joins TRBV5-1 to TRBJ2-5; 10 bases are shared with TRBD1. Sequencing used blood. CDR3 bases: TGCGCCAGCAGCTCTTCCGGGACAGGGGACCAAGAGACCCAGTACTTC. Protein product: CASSSSGTGDQETQYF.